This T cell receptor (beta chain) was obtained from a study of blood T cell repertoires in COVID-19. About the research overall: There were acute and convalescent COVID-19 samples, and they came from the United States, Italy and Spain. Nucleic acid was either cDNA or gDNA, and it came from T cells, B-cell-depleted T cells, or PBMCs.

This clone has just one count. Germline values: CDR1 GTSNPN, CDR2 SVGIG (reference sequence). Losses at the gene ends were 5 bases for V and 2 bases for J; bases not matched to a gene: 7. The CDR3 has 15 residues. As processed by the authors: Reference gene primer amplification yielded estimated nucleated cell counts. Produced via immunoSEQ multiplex PCR; TCRdb's table is partial and in-frame only. V and J calls and clone size are as listed in that table; D and trimming were resolved from the DNA. Of about 110,000 clones in the sample, 70% to 90% were seen once. The TCR comes from a man between 35 and 55 years old with active or convalescent COVID-19. What was sequenced was peripheral blood. The chain recombines TRBV30 with TRBJ1-5, with 9 bases lining up with TRBD1. The DNA for the CDR3 is TGTGCCTGGCAAAGGACAGGGGAGGGCAATCAGCCCCAGCATTTT. Translated: CAWQRTGEGNQPQHF.